This entry features one T cell receptor (beta chain) sequence. This entry belongs to a study of blood T cells in healthy people across ages. Primers used in a second PCR of roughly 6 to 11 cycles were a sample-barcoded 5' primer and a J-beta primer mix. One entry per CDR3 protein, called by TCRdb with MiXCR from the 5' RACE reads. The sample has some 850,000 distinct CDR3 sequences; around 24% are singletons. Per sample, at least 5.5 micrograms of total RNA were extracted. Trimming shortened V by 5 bases and J by 8 bases, and 16 bases separated the two germline ends. The CDR3 contains 14 residues. CDR1 and CDR2 (germline): SGHNT, YENEEA. The sample was also linked to a second study, of T cells of mothers and their children.

The sample was blood. The chain recombines TRBV11-3 with TRBJ2-1; perhaps TRBD2 as D (6 bases). This sequence was found in a boy aged 5-17 years in good health. CDR3: CASSKGLPSDEQFF. DNA for the CDR3: TGTGCCAGCAGCAAGGGACTCCCAAGCGATGAGCAGTTCTTC.